These 10 T cell receptor beta chains came from one sample sequenced in a study of T cells in Graves' hyperthyroidism and ophthalmopathy. From RNA transcripts, TCR beta CDR3 regions were amplified. A first-round RT-PCR of the TCR CDR3 used the HTBI primer set. TCRdb re-analysed the multiplex PCR reads in MiXCR, keeping a single row per CDR3 protein. This sample yields nearly 750,000 distinct CDR3 sequences, of which roughly a third are seen a single time; more than 25% belongs to the top ten. Sequencing was performed on blood. The origin of the receptors is a woman aged 40 to 49 with Graves' hyperthyroidism.

V gene TRBV7-9 combines with J gene TRBJ2-7; TRBD1 or TRBD2 may be the D gene (7 bases each). Trimming pared 5 bases from V and 5 bases from J, leaving 37 bases between. The CDR3 length is 21 residues. CDR1 and CDR2 from the germline V gene are SEHNR and FQNEAQ (reference sequence). CDR3 region: CASSPRGQNPTGGNEDDEQYF. As DNA, the CDR3 is TGTGCCAGCAGCCCCCGGGGACAGAACCCCACCGGGGGGAATGAGGACGACGAGCAGTACTTC.

The CDR3 loop is CAISNRHTWENQPQHF. The CDR3 bases are TGTGCCATCAGCAATCGCCATACATGGGAGAATCAGCCCCAGCATTTT. The gene calls are TRBV10-3 and TRBJ1-5, with D hard to call. The CDR3 extends over 16 amino acids. V gave up 6 bases and J gave up 4 bases, with 19 bases separating them. Looked up from germline, CDR1 is ENHRY and CDR2 is SYGVKD.

This clonotype was seen ten or more times. V and J are TRBV2 and TRBJ1-5, with D unclear. Germline assignment: CDR1 SNHLY and CDR2 FYNNEI. V was cut by 4 bases and J by 0 bases, with 13 bases left in between. The CDR3 loop spans 16 amino acids. CDR3 residues: CASSGSPDYSNQPQHF. CDR3 nucleotide sequence: TGTGCCAGCAGTGGCAGTCCGGATTATAGCAATCAGCCCCAGCATTTT.

The V gene is TRBV19, the J gene TRBJ1-1, with a tentative D call TRBD1 (5 bases). Trimming pared 9 bases from V and 7 bases from J, leaving 18 bases between. The germline V gene encodes CDR1 LNHDA and CDR2 SQIVND (reference sequence). This CDR3 contains 13 residues. The CDR3 spells CASSQDRGGEAFF. The CDR3 nucleotides are TGTGCCAGCAGCCAAGATCGCGGGGGTGAAGCTTTCTTT.

This clonotype was seen at least ten times. The chain joins TRBV7-2 to TRBJ2-7; unclear D gene. V lost 1 base and J lost 7, with 8 bases in between. The CDR3 is 12 residues long. Germline V gene sequence: CDR1 SGHTA, CDR2 FQGNSA. CDR3 sequence (DNA): TGTGCCAGCAGCTTAGACGCTGGTGAGCAGTACTTC. Translated: CASSLDAGEQYF. The full variable domain, its missing parts supplied by reference TRBV7-2 and TRBJ2-7, is GAGVSQSPSNKVTEKGKDVELRCDPISGHTALYWYRQSLGQGLEFLIYFQGNSAPDKSGLPSDRFSAERTGGSVSTLTIQRTQQEDSAVYLCASSLDAGEQYFGPGTRLTVT.

The chain employs TRBV9 and TRBJ2-5; D is ambiguous. The germline CDR1 and CDR2 sequences are SGDLS and YYNGEE. The CDR3 is made up of 14 amino acids. Trimming pared 0 bases from V and 2 bases from J, leaving 8 bases between. The CDR3 region has the DNA TGTGCCAGCAGCGTAGGGTCCTCTCAAGAGACCCAGTACTTC. Protein sequence: CASSVGSSQETQYF.

The gene calls are TRBV5-1 and TRBJ1-1; D is unclear. With 2 bases removed from V and 4 bases from J, the gap between germline ends came to 21 bases. There are 17 residues in the CDR3. Germline loops: CDR1 SGHRS, CDR2 YFSETQ. In DNA form, the CDR3 reads TGCGCCAGCAGCTTTAACCCCCGCGGGGTTCAATTCACTGAAGCTTTCTTT. Translation: CASSFNPRGVQFTEAFF.

This clonotype was seen at least ten times. The V and J genes are TRBV20-1 and TRBJ2-5; TRBD1 matches 7 bases. The germline V gene has CDR1 DFQATT and CDR2 SNEGSKA (reference sequence). The CDR3 extends over 13 amino acids. Losses at the gene ends were 4 bases for V and 4 bases for J; bases not matched to a gene: 6. This CDR3 is CSATDRVGETQYF. DNA of the CDR3: TGCAGTGCTACCGACAGGGTAGGAGAGACCCAGTACTTC.

This clonotype was detected many times. The chain combines TRBV7-2 with TRBJ2-5, with D hard to call. The CDR3 totals 16 residues. Trimming removed 6 bases from V and 2 bases from J, with 19 bases in between. Germline V gene lookup returns CDR1 SGHTA and CDR2 FQGNSA. The CDR3 DNA follows: TGTGCCAGCAGACCCTCAAGGGCCCTTTCACAAGAGACCCAGTACTTC. Its protein product is CASRPSRALSQETQYF.

Remarks on this clonotype: This sequence may be a read error, since a much larger clone differs from it by one base. This chain links TRBV20-1 with TRBJ2-5; D uncertain. CDR1 and CDR2 from the germline V gene are DFQATT and SNEGSKA (reference sequence). Trimming took off 3 bases at V and 3 bases at J, with 8 bases between the two ends. This CDR3 is 12 amino acids long. CDR3 loop: CSASDPKETQYF. CDR3 coding DNA: TGCAGTGCTAGTGATCCAAAAGAGACCCAGTACTTC.